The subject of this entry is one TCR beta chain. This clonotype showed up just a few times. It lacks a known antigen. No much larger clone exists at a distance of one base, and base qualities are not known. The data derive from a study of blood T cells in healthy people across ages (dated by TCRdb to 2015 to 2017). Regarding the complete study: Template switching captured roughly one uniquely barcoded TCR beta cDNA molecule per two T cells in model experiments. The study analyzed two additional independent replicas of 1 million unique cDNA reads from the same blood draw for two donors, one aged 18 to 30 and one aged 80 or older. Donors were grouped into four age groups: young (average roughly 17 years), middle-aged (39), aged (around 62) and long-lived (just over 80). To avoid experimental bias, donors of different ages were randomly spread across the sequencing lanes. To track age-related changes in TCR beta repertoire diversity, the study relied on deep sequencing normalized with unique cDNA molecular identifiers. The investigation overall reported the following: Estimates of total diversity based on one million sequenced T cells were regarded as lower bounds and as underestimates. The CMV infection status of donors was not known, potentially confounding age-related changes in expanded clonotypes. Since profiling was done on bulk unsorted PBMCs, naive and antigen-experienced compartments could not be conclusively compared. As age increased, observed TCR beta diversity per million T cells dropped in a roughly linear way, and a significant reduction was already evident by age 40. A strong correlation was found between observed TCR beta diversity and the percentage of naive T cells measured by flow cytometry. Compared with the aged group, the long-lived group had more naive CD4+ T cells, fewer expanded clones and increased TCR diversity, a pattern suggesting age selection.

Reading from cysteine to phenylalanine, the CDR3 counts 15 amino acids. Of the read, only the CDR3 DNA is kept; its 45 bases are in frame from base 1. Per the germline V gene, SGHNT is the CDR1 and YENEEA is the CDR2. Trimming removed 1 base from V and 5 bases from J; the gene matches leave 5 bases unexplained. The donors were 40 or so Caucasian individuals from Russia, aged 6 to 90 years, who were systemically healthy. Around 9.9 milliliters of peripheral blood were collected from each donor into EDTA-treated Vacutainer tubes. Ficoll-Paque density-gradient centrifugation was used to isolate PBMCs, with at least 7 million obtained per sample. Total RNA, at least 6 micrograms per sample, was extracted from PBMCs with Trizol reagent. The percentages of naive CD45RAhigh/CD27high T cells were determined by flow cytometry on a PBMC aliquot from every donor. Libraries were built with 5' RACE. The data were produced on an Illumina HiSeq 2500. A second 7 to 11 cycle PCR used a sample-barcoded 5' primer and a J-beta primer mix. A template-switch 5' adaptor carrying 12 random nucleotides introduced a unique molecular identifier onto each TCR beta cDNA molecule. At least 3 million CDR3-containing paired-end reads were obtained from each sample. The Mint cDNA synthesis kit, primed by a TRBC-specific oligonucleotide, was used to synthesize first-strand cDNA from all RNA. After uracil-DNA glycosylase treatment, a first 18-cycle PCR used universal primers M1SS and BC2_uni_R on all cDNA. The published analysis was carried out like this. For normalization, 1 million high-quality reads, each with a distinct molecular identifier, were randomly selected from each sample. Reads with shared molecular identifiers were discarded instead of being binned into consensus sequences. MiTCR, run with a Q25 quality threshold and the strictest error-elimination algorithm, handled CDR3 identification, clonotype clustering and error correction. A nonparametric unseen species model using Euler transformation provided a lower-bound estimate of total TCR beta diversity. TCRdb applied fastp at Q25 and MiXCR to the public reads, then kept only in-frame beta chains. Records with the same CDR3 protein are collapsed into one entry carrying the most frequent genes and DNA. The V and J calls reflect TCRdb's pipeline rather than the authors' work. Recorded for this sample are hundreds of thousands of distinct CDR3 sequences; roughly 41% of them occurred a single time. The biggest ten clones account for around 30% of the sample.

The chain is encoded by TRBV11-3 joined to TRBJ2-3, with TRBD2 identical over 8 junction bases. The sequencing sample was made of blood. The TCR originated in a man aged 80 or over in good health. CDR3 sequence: CASSLGGRIGDTQYF. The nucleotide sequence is TGTGCCAGCAGCTTAGGCGGGAGGATCGGAGATACGCAGTATTTT.